This T cell receptor (beta chain) was found in a study of metastatic and nonmetastatic thyroid tumors. About the research overall: For malignant and benign thyroid patients, tumor or nodule tissue and blood were the sources whose repertoires were compared.

None of the patients had undergone any treatment ahead of thyroid surgery. As handled by the study authors: Clinicopathological groups of papillary thyroid cancer showed CDR3 differences that were used to build a distant-metastasis classifier. MiXCR was used by TCRdb to re-call the PCR reads. TCRdb, not the original authors, processed these V and J calls. Of 100,000 or so clones listed, about 15% are singletons. This clone was observed many times. The receptor was isolated from a female donor with papillary thyroid cancer or a benign thyroid nodule (not recorded which). Some clones in this sample may be carry-over from other donors' samples. Sequenced sample: blood.

The CDR3 DNA is TGTGCCAGCAGCTTGTTTGCATTTGGACAGGGGGCTTACACTGAAGCTTTCTTT. Its translation: CASSLFAFGQGAYTEAFF. This rearrangement joins TRBV5-4 to TRBJ1-1; 11 bases are shared with TRBD1. Losses at the gene ends were 1 base for V and 3 bases for J; bases not matched to a gene: 11. Germline CDR1 reads SGHNT; CDR2 reads YYREEE (reference sequence). The CDR3 has 18 amino acids.